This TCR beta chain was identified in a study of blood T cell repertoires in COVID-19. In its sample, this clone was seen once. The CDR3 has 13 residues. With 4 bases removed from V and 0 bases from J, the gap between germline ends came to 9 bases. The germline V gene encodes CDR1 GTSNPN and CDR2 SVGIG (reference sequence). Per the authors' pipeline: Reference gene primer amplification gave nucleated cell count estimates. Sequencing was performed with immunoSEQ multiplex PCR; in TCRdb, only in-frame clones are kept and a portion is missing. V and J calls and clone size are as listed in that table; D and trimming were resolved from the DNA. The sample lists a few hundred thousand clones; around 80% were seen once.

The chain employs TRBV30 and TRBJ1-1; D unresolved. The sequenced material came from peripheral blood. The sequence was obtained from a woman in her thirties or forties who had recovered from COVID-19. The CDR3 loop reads CAWTEKMNTEAFF. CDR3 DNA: TGTGCCTGGACTGAGAAAATGAACACTGAAGCTTTCTTT.